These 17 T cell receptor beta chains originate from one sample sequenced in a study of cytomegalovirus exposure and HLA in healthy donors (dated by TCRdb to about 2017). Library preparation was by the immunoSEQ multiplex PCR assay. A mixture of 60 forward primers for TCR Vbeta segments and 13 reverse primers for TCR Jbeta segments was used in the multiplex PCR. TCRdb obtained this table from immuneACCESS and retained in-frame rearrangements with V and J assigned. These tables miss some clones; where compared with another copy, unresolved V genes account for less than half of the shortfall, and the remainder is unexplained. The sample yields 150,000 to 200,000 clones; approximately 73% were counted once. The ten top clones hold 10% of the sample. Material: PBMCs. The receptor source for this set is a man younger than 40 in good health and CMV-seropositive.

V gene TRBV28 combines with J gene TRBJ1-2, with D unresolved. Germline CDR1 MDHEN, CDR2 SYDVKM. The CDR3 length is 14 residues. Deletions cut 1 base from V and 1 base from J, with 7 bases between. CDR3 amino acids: CASSLSQDNYGYTF. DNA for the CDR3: TGTGCCAGCAGTTTATCCCAGGATAACTATGGCTACACCTTC.

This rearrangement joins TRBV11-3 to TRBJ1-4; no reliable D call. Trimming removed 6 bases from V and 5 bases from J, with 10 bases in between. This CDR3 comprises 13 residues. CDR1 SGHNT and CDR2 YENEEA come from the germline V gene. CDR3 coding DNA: TGTGCCAGCAGACGTCCGGGAAATGAAAAACTGTTTTTT. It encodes CASRRPGNEKLFF.

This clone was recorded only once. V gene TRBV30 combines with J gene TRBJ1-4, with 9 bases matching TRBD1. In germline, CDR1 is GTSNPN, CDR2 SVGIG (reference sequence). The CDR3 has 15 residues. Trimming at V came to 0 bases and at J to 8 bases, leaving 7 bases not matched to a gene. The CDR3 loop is CAWSVQGQGREKLFF. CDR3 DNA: TGTGCCTGGAGTGTACAGGGACAGGGACGGGAAAAACTGTTTTTT. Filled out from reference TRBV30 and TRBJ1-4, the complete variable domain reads SQTIHQWPATLVQPVGSPLSLECTVEGTSNPNLYWYRQAAGRGLQLLFYSVGIGQISSEVPQNLSASRPQDRQFILSSKKLLLSDSGFYLCAWSVQGQGREKLFFGSGTQLSVL.

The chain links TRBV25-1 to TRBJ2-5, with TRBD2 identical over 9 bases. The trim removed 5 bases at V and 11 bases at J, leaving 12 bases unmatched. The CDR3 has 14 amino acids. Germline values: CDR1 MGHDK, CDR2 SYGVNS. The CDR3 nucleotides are TGTGCCAGCAGTACGGGGCGGGAGGGCCGTGAGCAGTACTTC. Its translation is CASSTGREGREQYF.

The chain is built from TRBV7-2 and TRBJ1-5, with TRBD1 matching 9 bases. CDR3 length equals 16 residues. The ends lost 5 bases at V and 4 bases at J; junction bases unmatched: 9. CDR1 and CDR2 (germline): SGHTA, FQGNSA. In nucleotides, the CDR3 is TGTGCCAGCAGCCCCACGGGAGGACAGGGGAATCAGCCCCAGCATTTT. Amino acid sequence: CASSPTGGQGNQPQHF.

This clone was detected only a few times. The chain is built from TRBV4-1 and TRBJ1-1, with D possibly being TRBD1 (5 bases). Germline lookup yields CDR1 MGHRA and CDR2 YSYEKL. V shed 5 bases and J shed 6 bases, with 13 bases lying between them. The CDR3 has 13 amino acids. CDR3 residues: CASSDRQFSEAFF. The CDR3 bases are TGCGCCAGCAGCGACCGACAGTTTTCTGAAGCTTTCTTT.

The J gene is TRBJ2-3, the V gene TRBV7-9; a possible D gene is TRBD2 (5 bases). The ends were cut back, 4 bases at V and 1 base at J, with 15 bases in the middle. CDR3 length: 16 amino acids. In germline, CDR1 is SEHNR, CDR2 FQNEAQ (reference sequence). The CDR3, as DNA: TGTGCCAGCAGCTCCCCCGGACTTTTTGGCACAGATACGCAGTATTTT. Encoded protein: CASSSPGLFGTDTQYF.

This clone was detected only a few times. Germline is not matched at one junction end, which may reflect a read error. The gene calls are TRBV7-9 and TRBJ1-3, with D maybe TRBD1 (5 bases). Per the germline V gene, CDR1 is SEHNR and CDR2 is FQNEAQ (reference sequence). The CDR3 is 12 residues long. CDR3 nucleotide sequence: TGTTCCAGGGACGGGGCTGGAAACACCATATATTTT. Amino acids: CSRDGAGNTIYF.

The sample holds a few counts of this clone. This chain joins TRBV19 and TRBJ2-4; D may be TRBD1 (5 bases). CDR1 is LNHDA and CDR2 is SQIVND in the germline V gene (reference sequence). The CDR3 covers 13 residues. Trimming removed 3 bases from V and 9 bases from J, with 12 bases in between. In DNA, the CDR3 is TGTGCCAGTAGTATTTCTCAGGGCAGCATTCAGTACTTC. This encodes CASSISQGSIQYF.

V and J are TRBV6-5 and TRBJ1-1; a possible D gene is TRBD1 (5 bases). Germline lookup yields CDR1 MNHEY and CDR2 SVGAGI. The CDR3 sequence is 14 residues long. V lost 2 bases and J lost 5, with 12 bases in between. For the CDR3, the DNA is TGTGCCAGCAGTTACGGCCAGGGTGGGACTGAAGCTTTCTTT. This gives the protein CASSYGQGGTEAFF.

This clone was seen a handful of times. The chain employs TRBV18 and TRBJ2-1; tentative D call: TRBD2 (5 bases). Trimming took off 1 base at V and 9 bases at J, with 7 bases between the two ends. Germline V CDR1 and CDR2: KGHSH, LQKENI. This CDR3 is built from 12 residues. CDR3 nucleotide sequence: TGTGCCAGCTCACCACGAGAGGGTGAGCAGTTCTTC. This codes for CASSPREGEQFF. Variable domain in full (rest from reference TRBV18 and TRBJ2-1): NAGVMQNPRHLVRRRGQEARLRCSPMKGHSHVYWYRQLPEEGLKFMVYLQKENIIDESGMPKERFSAEFPKEGPSILRIQQVVRGDSAAYFCASSPREGEQFFGPGTRLTVL.

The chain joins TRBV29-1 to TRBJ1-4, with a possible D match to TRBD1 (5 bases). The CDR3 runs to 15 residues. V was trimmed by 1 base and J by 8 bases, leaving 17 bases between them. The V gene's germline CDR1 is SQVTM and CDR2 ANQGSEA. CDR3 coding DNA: TGCAGCGTTGAAGGGGGCTCCCCAACTGCAGAAAAACTGTTTTTT. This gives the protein CSVEGGSPTAEKLFF.

The CDR3 protein is CASSSRDTQYF. For the CDR3, the DNA is TGTGCCAGCAGCTCGCGGGATACGCAGTATTTT. V is TRBV5-4 and J is TRBJ2-3; D is undetermined. Germline lookup yields CDR1 SGHNT and CDR2 YYREEE (reference sequence). The CDR3 runs to 11 residues. The ends were cut back, 3 bases at V and 6 bases at J, with 5 bases in the middle.

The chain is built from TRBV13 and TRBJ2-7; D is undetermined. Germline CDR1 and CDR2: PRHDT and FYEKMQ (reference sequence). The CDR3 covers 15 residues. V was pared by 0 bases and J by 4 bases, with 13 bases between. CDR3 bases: TGTGCCAGCAGCTTAGGTGGCACCTACGGGTACGAGCAGTACTTC. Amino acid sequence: CASSLGGTYGYEQYF. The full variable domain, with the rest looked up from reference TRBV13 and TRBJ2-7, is AAGVIQSPRHLIKEKRETATLKCYPIPRHDTVYWYQQGPGQDPQFLISFYEKMQSDKGSIPDRFSAQQFSDYHSELNMSSLELGDSALYFCASSLGGTYGYEQYFGPGTRLTVT.

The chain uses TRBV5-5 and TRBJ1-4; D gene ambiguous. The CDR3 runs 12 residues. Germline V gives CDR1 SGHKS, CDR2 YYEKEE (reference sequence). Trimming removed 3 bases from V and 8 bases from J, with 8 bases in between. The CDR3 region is CASSWTGEKLFF. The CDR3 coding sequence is TGTGCCAGCAGCTGGACGGGGGAAAAACTGTTTTTT.

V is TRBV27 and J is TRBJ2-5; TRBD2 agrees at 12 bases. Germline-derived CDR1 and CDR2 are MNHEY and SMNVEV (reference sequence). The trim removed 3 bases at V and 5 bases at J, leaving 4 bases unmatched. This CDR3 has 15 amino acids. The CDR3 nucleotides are TGTGCCAGCAGTTTCCTAGCGGGAGGGAGGGAGACCCAGTACTTC. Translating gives CASSFLAGGRETQYF.

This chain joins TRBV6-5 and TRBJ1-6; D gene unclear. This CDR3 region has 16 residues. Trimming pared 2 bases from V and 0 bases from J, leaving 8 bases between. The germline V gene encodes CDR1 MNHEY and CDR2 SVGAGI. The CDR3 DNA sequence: TGTGCCAGCAGTTACACGGGGAGCTCCTATAATTCACCCCTCCACTTT. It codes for CASSYTGSSYNSPLHF.